The text below deals with one T cell receptor beta chain. This sample is part of a study of blood T cell repertoires in COVID-19. Across the study: Some COVID-19 samples were acute and others convalescent; all came from the United States, Italy and Spain.

Assay: immunoSEQ multiplex PCR; the TCRdb copy retains only in-frame clones and omits some. The repertoire holds 250,000 to 350,000 clones, about 90% seen once, with 2.9% in the top ten. Germline V gene lookup returns CDR1 MNHEY and CDR2 SMNVEV (reference sequence). CDR3 length: 14 amino acids. Trimming stripped 6 bases from V and 1 base from J, with 10 bases between. The specimen sequenced was peripheral blood. The V and J genes are TRBV27 and TRBJ1-5; tentatively, D is TRBD1 (6 bases). This receptor was identified in a woman in her 30s with COVID-19, enrolled during active disease. The CDR3 loop is CASRLQGSNQPQHF. The CDR3 coding sequence is TGTGCCAGCAGACTACAGGGAAGCAATCAGCCCCAGCATTTT.